This T cell receptor beta chain is drawn from a study of blood T cell repertoires in COVID-19. In the study overall: Acute and convalescent COVID-19 samples came from the United States, Italy and Spain. PBMCs, B-cell-depleted T cells, or T cells provided the cDNA or gDNA that made up the material.

With respect to this clone: Germline and junction disagree at one end, which may indicate a read error.

Across over 20 US areas, participants ranged in age from about 18 to 90 years. Germline lookup yields CDR1 MDHEN and CDR2 SYDVKM. CDR3 length: 11 residues. In the study's own analysis: Scientists estimated how many nucleated cells there were by amplifying reference gene primers. Here immunoSEQ multiplex PCR was the method, and the copy in TCRdb shows in-frame clones only, minus some. V, J and clone size reflect that table, while D and trimming were determined from the DNA. Altogether 260,000 or so clones are present, 70% to 90% being singletons, with the ten largest covering more than 1%. Sequencing was done on a sample of PBMCs or T cells enriched from blood (not recorded which). The genes are TRBV28 and TRBJ2-7; D call uncertain. This receptor was obtained from a woman aged 40-49 years with acute COVID-19. The CDR3 DNA reads TGTGCCAGCAGCCAACAGTTTCACCTCGGATTC. It is translated as CASSQQFHLGF.